The clone carrying this T cell receptor (beta chain) was recorded many times. No antigen is known for it. This sample is part of a study of post-analysis software for immune sequencing data. On the study more broadly: Disease courses included relapsing-remitting, secondary progressive and progressive-relapsing multiple sclerosis. Study findings and constraints: Normalized Chao1 diversity was significantly lower in multiple sclerosis patients than in controls. The F measure placed samples prepared in the same batch into strongly shared clusters. TRBV segments more frequent in patients than in controls numbered roughly 5 and included TRBV5-6, TRBV5-1 and TRBV20-1.

V was shortened by 4 bases and J by 5 bases, with 8 bases between the two germline ends. Germline CDR1 is MNHNS and CDR2 is SASEGT. CDR3 length equals 12 residues. Unique-molecular-identifier-tagged TCR beta cDNA libraries were used. A few hundred thousand cDNA molecules were obtained from roughly 1 to 10 million T cells. Using its own MiXCR run on the PCR reads, TCRdb lists one record per CDR3 protein. The data contain some 190,000 distinct CDR3 sequences, about 30% of them singletons. The TCR was taken from a girl under 18 with multiple sclerosis. The rearrangement links TRBV6-1 to TRBJ1-1; D is undetermined. The source material was blood. The CDR3 nucleotides read TGTGCCAGCAGTGTTTGGAGAACTGAAGCTTTCTTT. It codes for CASSVWRTEAFF.